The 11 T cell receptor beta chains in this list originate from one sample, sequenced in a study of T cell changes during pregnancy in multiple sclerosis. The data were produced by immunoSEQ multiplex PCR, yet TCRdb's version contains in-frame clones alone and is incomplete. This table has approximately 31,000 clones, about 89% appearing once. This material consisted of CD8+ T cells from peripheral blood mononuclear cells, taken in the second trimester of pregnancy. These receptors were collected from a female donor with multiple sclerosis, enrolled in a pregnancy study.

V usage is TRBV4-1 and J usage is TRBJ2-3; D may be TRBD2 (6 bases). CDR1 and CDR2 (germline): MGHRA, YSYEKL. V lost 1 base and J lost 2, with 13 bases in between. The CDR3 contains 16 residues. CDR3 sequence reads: CASSQGLGLNTDTQYF. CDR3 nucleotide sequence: TGCGCCAGCAGCCAAGGACTGGGACTCAACACAGATACGCAGTATTTT.

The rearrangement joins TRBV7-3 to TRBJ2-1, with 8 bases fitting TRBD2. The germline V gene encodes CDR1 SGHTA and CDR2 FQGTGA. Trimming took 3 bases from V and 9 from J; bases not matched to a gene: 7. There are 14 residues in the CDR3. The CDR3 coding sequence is TGTGCCAGCAGCTTTAACCGGGAGGGCGGTGAGCAGTTCTTC. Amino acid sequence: CASSFNREGGEQFF.

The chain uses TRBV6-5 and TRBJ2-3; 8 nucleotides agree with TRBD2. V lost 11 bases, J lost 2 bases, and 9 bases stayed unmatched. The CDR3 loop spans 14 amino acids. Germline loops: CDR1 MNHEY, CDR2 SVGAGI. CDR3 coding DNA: TGTGCCTCGGGACGGGAGGGCCTCACAGATACGCAGTATTTT. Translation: CASGREGLTDTQYF.

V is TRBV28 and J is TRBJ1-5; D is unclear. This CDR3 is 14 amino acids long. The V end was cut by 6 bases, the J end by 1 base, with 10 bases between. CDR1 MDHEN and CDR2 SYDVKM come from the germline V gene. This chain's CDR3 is CASRLLESNQPQHF. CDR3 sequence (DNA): TGTGCCAGCAGACTACTTGAGAGCAATCAGCCCCAGCATTTT. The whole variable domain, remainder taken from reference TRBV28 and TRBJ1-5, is DVKVTQSSRYLVKRTGEKVFLECVQDMDHENMFWYRQDPGLGLRLIYFSYDVKMKEKGDIPEGYSVSREKKERFSLILESASTNQTSMYLCASRLLESNQPQHFGDGTRLSIL.

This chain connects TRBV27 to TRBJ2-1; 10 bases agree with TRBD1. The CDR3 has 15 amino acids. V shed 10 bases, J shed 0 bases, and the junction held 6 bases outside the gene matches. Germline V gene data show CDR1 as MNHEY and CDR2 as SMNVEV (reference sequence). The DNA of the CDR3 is TGTGCCACCCGTAGGACAGGGGGCTCCTACAATGAGCAGTTCTTC. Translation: CATRRTGGSYNEQFF.

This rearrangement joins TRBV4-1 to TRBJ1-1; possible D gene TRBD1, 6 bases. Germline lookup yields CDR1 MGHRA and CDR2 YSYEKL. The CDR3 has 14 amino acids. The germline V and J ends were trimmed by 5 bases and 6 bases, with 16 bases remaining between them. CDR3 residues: CASSGHREKAEAFF. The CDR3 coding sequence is TGCGCCAGCAGCGGTCACAGGGAGAAGGCTGAAGCTTTCTTT.

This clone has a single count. The CDR3 here is CASRSPGQGIDTQYF. In DNA, the CDR3 is TGTGCCAGCAGATCCCCGGGACAGGGGATAGATACGCAGTATTTT. The rearrangement uses TRBV5-4 and TRBJ2-3; 10 bases agree with TRBD1. The germline V gene encodes CDR1 SGHNT and CDR2 YYREEE (reference sequence). The CDR3 has 15 residues. Trimming at V came to 5 bases and at J to 5 bases, leaving 8 bases not matched to a gene.

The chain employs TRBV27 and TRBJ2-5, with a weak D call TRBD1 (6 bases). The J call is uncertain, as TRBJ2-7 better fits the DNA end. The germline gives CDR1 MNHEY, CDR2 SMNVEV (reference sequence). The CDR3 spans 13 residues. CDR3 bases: TGTGCCAGCAGTGGACAGAATTTCTACGAGCAGTACTTC. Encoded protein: CASSGQNFYEQYF.

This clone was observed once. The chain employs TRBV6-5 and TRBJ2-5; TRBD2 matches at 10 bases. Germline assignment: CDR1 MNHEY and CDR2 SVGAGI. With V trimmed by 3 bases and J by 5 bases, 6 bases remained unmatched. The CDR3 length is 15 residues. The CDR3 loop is CASSYLAGDGETQYF. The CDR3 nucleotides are TGTGCCAGCAGTTATCTAGCGGGAGATGGTGAGACCCAGTACTTC.

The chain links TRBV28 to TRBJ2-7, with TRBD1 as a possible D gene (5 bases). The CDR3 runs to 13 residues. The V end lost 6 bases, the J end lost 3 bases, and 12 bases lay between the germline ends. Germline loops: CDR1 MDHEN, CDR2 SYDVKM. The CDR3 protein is CASRSETVYEQYF. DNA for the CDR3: TGTGCCAGCAGGTCCGAGACAGTCTACGAGCAGTACTTC.

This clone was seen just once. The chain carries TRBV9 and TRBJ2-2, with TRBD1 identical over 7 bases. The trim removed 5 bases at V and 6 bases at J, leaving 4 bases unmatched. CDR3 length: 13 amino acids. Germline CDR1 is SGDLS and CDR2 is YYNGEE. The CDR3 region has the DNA TGTGCCAGCAGAGGGCAGGGGGCCGGGGAGCTGTTTTTT. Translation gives CASRGQGAGELFF. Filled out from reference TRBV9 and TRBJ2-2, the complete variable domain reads DSGVTQTPKHLITATGQRVTLRCSPRSGDLSVYWYQQSLDQGLQFLIQYYNGEERAKGNILERFSAQQFPDLHSELNLSSLELGDSALYFCASRGQGAGELFFGEGSRLTVL.